This TCR beta chain was found in a study of glioma-infiltrating T cells after dendritic cell vaccination. Germline values: CDR1 SGHTA, CDR2 FQGNSA. This CDR3 has 17 amino acids. The V and J ends lost 7 bases and 1 base, in that order; junction bases with no gene match: 11. Sequencing was performed with immunoSEQ multiplex PCR; in TCRdb, only in-frame clones are kept and a portion is missing. In the table there are fewer than 50,000 clones, about 80% of which are singletons. The sequences come from blood, collected before dendritic cell vaccination. The TCR sequence derives from a human donor with glioblastoma. The J gene is TRBJ2-3, the V gene TRBV7-2; TRBD2 agrees at 10 bases. The CDR3 reads CASTVNLAGAGTDTQYF. The CDR3 region has the DNA TGTGCCAGCACCGTTAACCTAGCGGGGGCGGGCACAGATACGCAGTATTTT.